The 18 T cell receptor beta chains reported below all come from one sample, sequenced in a study of T cell responses to AZD1222 COVID-19 vaccine. Generated by immunoSEQ multiplex PCR, the TCRdb table keeps only in-frame clones and is missing some. The table shows approximately 97,000 clones, with approximately 88% occurring only once. Here the sequenced sample was peripheral blood, taken on day 0 of AZD1222 vaccination. Source of these receptors: an adult in good health.

This clone was seen a single time. J is TRBJ2-7 and V is TRBV12-5; TRBD1 agrees at 8 bases. CDR1 and CDR2 (germline): LGHNT, FRNRAP. The CDR3 has 13 residues. Trimming cost V 1 base and J 5 bases; bases outside gene matches: 1. CDR3 in DNA: TGTGCTAGTGGTTTGGCAGGGGGCGACGAGCAGTACTTC. Its translation: CASGLAGGDEQYF.

The J gene is TRBJ2-7, the V gene TRBV9, with no clear D. This CDR3 has 14 amino acids. CDR1 is SGDLS, CDR2 YYNGEE, per germline. V was trimmed by 4 bases and J by 0 bases, leaving 11 bases between them. The CDR3 nucleotides are TGTGCCAGCAGCCCCCCCGACAACTCCTACGAGCAGTACTTC. Amino acids: CASSPPDNSYEQYF.

The genes are TRBV4-3 and TRBJ2-1; D perhaps matches TRBD1 (5 bases). Per germline, CDR1 LGHNA and CDR2 YSLEER. This CDR3 has 15 amino acids. V was cut by 6 bases and J by 0 bases, with 12 bases left in between. The CDR3 spells CASSQQVGSYNEQFF. The CDR3 DNA reads as TGCGCCAGCAGTCAACAGGTAGGCTCCTACAATGAGCAGTTCTTC.

V is TRBV5-1 and J is TRBJ1-1; 9 bases match TRBD1. The trim removed 0 bases at V and 6 bases at J, leaving 6 bases unmatched. This CDR3 region has 15 residues. Per germline, CDR1 SGHRS and CDR2 YFSETQ. The CDR3 loop reads CASSLGTGQGPEAFF. The CDR3 DNA is TGCGCCAGCAGCTTGGGGACCGGACAGGGGCCTGAAGCTTTCTTT.

V gene TRBV5-1 combines with J gene TRBJ1-2; 9 nucleotides align to TRBD1. CDR1 is SGHRS and CDR2 is YFSETQ in the germline V gene. J gave up 4 bases and V 2 bases, and 3 bases lay outside the gene matches. This CDR3 has 14 residues. The CDR3, as DNA: TGCGCCAGCAGCTTAACAGGGGGCTCCTATGGCTACACCTTC. It yields the protein CASSLTGGSYGYTF.

V and J are TRBV11-3 and TRBJ2-1, with D possibly being TRBD1 or TRBD2 (5 bases each). V lost 5 bases to trimming and J lost 0 bases, with 11 bases between them. The germline V gene has CDR1 SGHNT and CDR2 YENEEA. CDR3 length: 15 residues. CDR3 loop: CASSERGYSYNEQFF. The CDR3 nucleotides read TGTGCCAGCAGCGAGAGGGGATACTCCTACAATGAGCAGTTCTTC.

V gene TRBV5-1 combines with J gene TRBJ2-1, with 9 bases matching TRBD2. Germline CDR1 reads SGHRS; CDR2 reads YFSETQ. The CDR3 is made up of 18 amino acids. With 1 base clipped from V and 2 bases from J, the junction kept 10 bases outside the gene matches. Here the CDR3 DNA reads TGCGCCAGCAGCTTGAATCTAGCGGGGTCCCTGACCTACAATGAGCAGTTCTTC. Encoded protein: CASSLNLAGSLTYNEQFF.

The chain carries TRBV7-2 and TRBJ2-3; D might be TRBD1 (5 bases). The CDR3 length is 16 residues. V was clipped by 1 base and J by 0 bases, with 11 bases between them. Germline CDR1 reads SGHTA; CDR2 reads FQGNSA. CDR3 in amino acids: CASSLVVGRSTDTQYF. CDR3 DNA: TGTGCCAGCAGCTTAGTCGTGGGGCGTAGCACAGATACGCAGTATTTT.

The genes are TRBV6-5 and TRBJ1-1; 7 nucleotides line up with TRBD1. Germline loops: CDR1 MNHEY, CDR2 SVGAGI. This CDR3 is 14 amino acids long. V was clipped by 6 bases and J by 0 bases; unmatched bases: 4. The DNA for the CDR3 is TGTGCCAGCAGCAGGGGGAGGTTGAACACTGAAGCTTTCTTT. Translated, it gives CASSRGRLNTEAFF.

The CDR3, as DNA: TGTGCCAGCAGTTTGGGGTGGGAAGGTCATTCACCCCTCCACTTT. Translation gives CASSLGWEGHSPLHF. This rearrangement joins TRBV6-5 to TRBJ1-6; unclear D gene. From germline, CDR1 is MNHEY and CDR2 SVGAGI. CDR3 size: 15 residues. The V end was cut by 4 bases, the J end by 8 bases, with 15 bases between.

J is TRBJ1-1 and V is TRBV7-7; the D gene is possibly TRBD1 (5 bases). V dropped 6 bases and J dropped 0 bases, with 8 bases sitting between them. CDR1 and CDR2 (germline): SSHAT, FNYEAQ (reference sequence). The CDR3 runs 13 residues. The CDR3 loop is CASSQGVNTEAFF. The DNA of the CDR3 is TGTGCCAGCAGTCAAGGGGTGAACACTGAAGCTTTCTTT.

The chain joins TRBV6-5 to TRBJ1-6; no firm D call. Trimming cost V 6 bases and J 7 bases, with 4 bases left between them. CDR1 MNHEY and CDR2 SVGAGI come from the germline V gene. This CDR3 region has 11 residues. CDR3 sequence (DNA): TGTGCCAGCAGGATAAATTCACCCCTCCACTTT. This encodes CASRINSPLHF.

The V call is TRBV28, the J call TRBJ2-1; D gene unclear. With 3 bases removed from V and 9 bases from J, the gap between germline ends came to 6 bases. CDR1 is MDHEN and CDR2 is SYDVKM in the germline V gene. The CDR3 is 11 amino acids. The CDR3 loop reads CASSLRGEQFF. In DNA form, the CDR3 reads TGTGCCAGCAGTTTGCGTGGTGAGCAGTTCTTC.

CDR3 coding DNA: TGTGCCAGCACCTATCAGGGGGTGAGAACTGAAGCTTTCTTT. Encoded protein: CASTYQGVRTEAFF. The chain has TRBV28 and TRBJ1-1, with 7 positions matching TRBD1. The CDR3 has 14 residues. The J segment lost 5 bases and the V segment lost 7 bases, leaving 10 bases of the junction unmatched. The germline V gene encodes CDR1 MDHEN and CDR2 SYDVKM.

The V gene is TRBV27, the J gene TRBJ2-1; no clear D gene. V lost 5 bases to trimming and J lost 6 bases, with 8 bases between them. This CDR3 spans 12 amino acids. CDR1 is MNHEY and CDR2 is SMNVEV in the germline V gene (reference sequence). The CDR3 DNA sequence: TGTGCCAGCAGTCGGATGAGCAATGAGCAGTTCTTC. Its translation is CASSRMSNEQFF.

The V and J genes are TRBV25-1 and TRBJ1-2; D uncertain. V lost 4 bases and J lost 3, with 9 bases in between. Germline CDR1 reads MGHDK; CDR2 reads SYGVNS. This CDR3 comprises 13 residues. The CDR3 coding sequence is TGTGCCAGCAGTGGCTTACCGCACTATGGCTACACCTTC. This sequence encodes CASSGLPHYGYTF.

The genes are TRBV5-1 and TRBJ1-2; 10 bases agree with TRBD1. The V and J ends lost 4 bases and 7 bases, in that order; junction bases with no gene match: 4. Germline-derived CDR1 and CDR2 are SGHRS and YFSETQ. The CDR3 consists of 13 residues. In nucleotides, the CDR3 is TGCGCCAGCAGCCTAGACAGGGGGCCTGGCTACACCTTC. Its protein product is CASSLDRGPGYTF.

V and J are TRBV3-1 (or the pseudogene TRBV3-2) and TRBJ1-2, with D tentatively TRBD1 (5 bases). Per germline, CDR1 LGHDT and CDR2 YNNKEL (reference sequence). The CDR3 length is 14 residues. V shed 1 base and J shed 4 bases, with 10 bases lying between them. CDR3 region: CASSQVQGPYGYTF. The CDR3 bases are TGTGCCAGCAGCCAAGTTCAGGGACCCTATGGCTACACCTTC.